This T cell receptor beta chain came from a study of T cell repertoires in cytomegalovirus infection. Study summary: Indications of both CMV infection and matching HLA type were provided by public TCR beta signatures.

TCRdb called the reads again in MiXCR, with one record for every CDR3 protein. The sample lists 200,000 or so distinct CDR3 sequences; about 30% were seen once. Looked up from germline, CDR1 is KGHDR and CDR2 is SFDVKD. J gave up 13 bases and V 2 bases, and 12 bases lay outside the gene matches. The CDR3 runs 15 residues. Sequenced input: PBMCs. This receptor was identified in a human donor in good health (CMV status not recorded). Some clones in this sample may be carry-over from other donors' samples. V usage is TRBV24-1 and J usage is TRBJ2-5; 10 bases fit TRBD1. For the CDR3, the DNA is TGTGCCACCAGTGATTCGACCGGGACAGGGGCCCGTTTGTACTTC. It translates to CATSDSTGTGARLYF.